Below are 28 T cell receptor beta chains sequenced from a single sample in a study of blood T cell repertoires in COVID-19. Produced via immunoSEQ multiplex PCR; TCRdb's table is partial and in-frame only. The sample has 100,000 to 150,000 clones, about 85% seen once. The sequencing input was peripheral blood. The receptors come from a man older than 75 with active or convalescent COVID-19.

V usage is TRBV6-5 and J usage is TRBJ2-3, with D unresolved. The germline CDR1 and CDR2 sequences are MNHEY and SVGAGI. Trimming shortened V by 2 bases and J by 5 bases, and 17 bases separated the two germline ends. This CDR3 is built from 16 residues. The CDR3 DNA sequence: TGTGCCAGCAGTTACCGAATCCCCCGTTCGAGAGATACGCAGTATTTT. Residues: CASSYRIPRSRDTQYF.

The chain links TRBV10-3 to TRBJ2-1; TRBD2 matches 8 bases. The V segment lost 5 bases and the J segment 7 bases; nucleotides outside the gene matches: 13. Germline CDR1 is ENHRY and CDR2 is SYGVKD. The CDR3 is made up of 16 amino acids. The CDR3 DNA follows: TGTGCCATCAGTAGGACTTTGTCGGGGGGGCGGAATGAGCAGTTCTTC. Its protein is CAISRTLSGGRNEQFF.

The chain recombines TRBV24-1 with TRBJ2-5; maybe TRBD1 (6 bases). This CDR3 region has 15 residues. Trimming shortened V by 4 bases and J by 2 bases, and 13 bases separated the two germline ends. From germline, CDR1 is KGHDR and CDR2 SFDVKD. The CDR3 bases are TGTGCCACCAGTGACGCCCGACAGGATCAAGAGACCCAGTACTTC. Translated: CATSDARQDQETQYF.

J is TRBJ2-3 and V is TRBV5-1; perhaps TRBD2 as D (6 bases). The CDR3 spans 16 residues. The V gene lost 0 bases and the J gene lost 0 bases, with 11 bases spanning the gap. CDR1 and CDR2 (germline): SGHRS, YFSETQ. CDR3 nucleotide sequence: TGCGCCAGCAGCTTGGTGGGGGAGGCCAGCACAGATACGCAGTATTTT. Translating gives CASSLVGEASTDTQYF.

This rearrangement joins TRBV12-3 or TRBV12-4 to TRBJ1-2, with D maybe TRBD1 (5 bases). The length of the CDR3 is 12 residues. V lost 5 bases, J lost 4 bases, and 8 bases lay in between. CDR3 in DNA: TGTGCCAGCAGTCAGGGTCCCTATGGCTACACCTTC. The encoded protein is CASSQGPYGYTF.

The J gene is TRBJ2-3, the V gene TRBV6-5; 14 bases are shared with TRBD2. The CDR3 length is 16 residues. The V gene's germline CDR1 is MNHEY and CDR2 SVGAGI. Trimming cost V 4 bases and J 6 bases; bases outside gene matches: 6. CDR3 bases: TGTGCCAGCAGTTGGACTAGCGGGAGGAGGAGCGATACGCAGTATTTT. It codes for CASSWTSGRRSDTQYF.

The chain recombines TRBV7-8 with TRBJ1-2, with 8 nucleotides matching TRBD1. The ends lost 1 base at V and 6 bases at J; junction bases unmatched: 10. CDR1 and CDR2 from the germline V gene are SGHVS and FQNEAQ. CDR3 length: 16 amino acids. Here the CDR3 DNA reads TGTGCCAGCAGCTTAGAGACCAGGGGGCCAAGTGATGGCTACACCTTC. Protein: CASSLETRGPSDGYTF.

The chain recombines TRBV4-1 with TRBJ1-1, with TRBD1 matching over 9 bases. With V trimmed by 2 bases and J by 0 bases, 10 bases remained unmatched. Germline CDR1 and CDR2: MGHRA and YSYEKL. The CDR3 has 18 residues. As DNA, the CDR3 is TGCGCCAGCAGCCAAAACACCGGGACAGGGTTGATGAACACTGAAGCTTTCTTT. This translates into CASSQNTGTGLMNTEAFF.

The V and J genes are TRBV11-2 and TRBJ2-7, with a possible D match to TRBD2 (6 bases). This CDR3 contains 14 residues. Germline V gene lookup returns CDR1 SGHAT and CDR2 FQNNGV. V lost 1 base and J 5 bases, leaving 12 bases between the germline ends. The CDR3 region is CASSLVLASNEQYF. CDR3 DNA: TGTGCCAGCAGCTTAGTACTAGCAAGCAACGAGCAGTACTTC.

The gene calls are TRBV6-2 or TRBV6-3 and TRBJ2-1; D is possibly TRBD2 (5 bases). Germline V gene sequence: CDR1 MNHEY, CDR2 SVGEGT. V lost 0 bases and J lost 0, with 9 bases in between. The CDR3 consists of 16 residues. The CDR3 protein is CASSYSLTSSYNEQFF. The CDR3 DNA reads as TGTGCCAGCAGTTACTCGTTAACTAGCTCCTACAATGAGCAGTTCTTC.

The gene calls are TRBV5-6 and TRBJ2-2; 10 bases are shared with TRBD1. Trimming cost V 2 bases and J 6 bases; bases outside gene matches: 10. Germline V gene sequence: CDR1 SGHDT, CDR2 YYEEEE. This CDR3 has 17 residues. The CDR3 DNA is TGTGCCAGCAGCTTTTTCGGGACAGGGGAGCTTCCCGGGGAGCTGTTTTTT. Its translation: CASSFFGTGELPGELFF.

This clone turned up a few times. The genes are TRBV30 and TRBJ1-6, with 11 positions matching TRBD1. This CDR3 spans 16 amino acids. V gave up 1 base and J gave up 10 bases; unmatched junction bases: 9. Germline CDR1 is GTSNPN and CDR2 is SVGIG (reference sequence). The CDR3, as DNA: TGTGCCTGGAGTGAGGCCAGGACAGGGGGCCTGTCACCCCTCCACTTT. Translating it yields CAWSEARTGGLSPLHF.

The chain is built from TRBV4-1 and TRBJ1-1; 8 positions agree with TRBD1. Trimming removed 4 bases from V and 5 bases from J; junction bases left unmatched: 12. CDR3 length: 16 amino acids. Germline V lookup: CDR1 MGHRA, CDR2 YSYEKL. The DNA for the CDR3 is TGCGCCAGCAGCCCCCGCCTTACAGGGGGTGGGACTGAAGCTTTCTTT. Amino acids: CASSPRLTGGGTEAFF.

A single count supports this clone. CDR3: CATSARTSSGSYYEQYF. CDR3 coding DNA: TGTGCCACCAGCGCCCGAACGTCCTCGGGGTCTTATTACGAGCAGTACTTC. The chain has TRBV15 and TRBJ2-7; the D gene is possibly TRBD2 (5 bases). The length of the CDR3 is 17 residues. CDR1 and CDR2 from the germline V gene are LNHNV and YYDKDF (reference sequence). The V end lost 5 bases, the J end lost 4 bases, and 24 bases lay between the germline ends.

The chain combines TRBV24-1 with TRBJ2-3; TRBD2 is a possible D gene (6 bases). Germline values: CDR1 KGHDR, CDR2 SFDVKD. Trimming shortened V by 5 bases and J by 6 bases, and 14 bases separated the two germline ends. CDR3 length equals 14 residues. This CDR3 reads CATSVGEAGDTQYF. In DNA form, the CDR3 reads TGTGCCACCAGTGTGGGGGAGGCCGGGGATACGCAGTATTTT.

The chain employs TRBV2 and TRBJ1-1; 11 bases line up with TRBD1. Trimming cost V 4 bases and J 5 bases; bases outside gene matches: 6. The germline gives CDR1 SNHLY, CDR2 FYNNEI. The CDR3 runs to 15 residues. The CDR3 region has the DNA TGTGCCAGCAGTGGGACAGGGGGCAGGGGGACTGAAGCTTTCTTT. Its translation is CASSGTGGRGTEAFF.

With respect to this clone: Other nucleotide sequences from this sample produce the same CDR3. The genes are TRBV18 and TRBJ1-2, with 7 bases identical to TRBD1. Per germline, CDR1 KGHSH and CDR2 LQKENI. CDR3 length: 13 residues. The ends lost 6 bases at V and 1 base at J; junction bases unmatched: 2. The CDR3 region is CASSRDSNYGYTF. The CDR3 region has the DNA TGTGCCAGCTCCCGGGACAGTAACTATGGCTACACCTTC.

The chain is built from TRBV5-8 and TRBJ1-5; D is unclear. The CDR3 totals 15 residues. V lost 5 bases and J 2 bases, leaving 14 bases between the germline ends. Germline loops: CDR1 SGHTS, CDR2 YDEGEE. CDR3 nucleotide sequence: TGTGCCAGCAGTCAGGACTTGGGTGGCAATCAGCCCCAGCATTTT. Its translation is CASSQDLGGNQPQHF.

This sequence joins TRBV2 and TRBJ2-1; unclear D gene. Trimming shortened V by 8 bases and J by 6 bases, and 5 bases separated the two germline ends. The CDR3 is 10 residues long. The germline V gene encodes CDR1 SNHLY and CDR2 FYNNEI. The CDR3: CASRGNEQFF. As DNA, the CDR3 is TGTGCCAGCCGCGGCAATGAGCAGTTCTTC.

This clone was seen a single time. J is TRBJ1-6 and V is TRBV7-2; D gene uncertain. Germline V gene lookup returns CDR1 SGHTA and CDR2 FQGNSA. CDR3 length equals 12 residues. With 4 bases removed from V and 8 bases from J, the gap between germline ends came to 6 bases. This CDR3 reads CASSSPYSPLHF. CDR3 coding DNA: TGTGCCAGCAGCTCCCCGTATTCACCCCTCCACTTT.

V usage is TRBV7-2 and J usage is TRBJ2-7; D is perhaps TRBD2 (7 bases). The V end lost 0 bases, the J end lost 7 bases, and 13 bases lay between the germline ends. Germline assignment: CDR1 SGHTA and CDR2 FQGNSA. CDR3 length equals 14 residues. Here the CDR3 reads CASSLAGGADEQYF. The CDR3 DNA sequence: TGTGCCAGCAGCTTAGCGGGGGGGGCTGATGAGCAGTACTTC.

This chain connects TRBV10-3 to TRBJ1-5; D may be TRBD1 (5 bases). This CDR3 is 16 amino acids long. V lost 0 bases and J lost 0, with 9 bases in between. Germline V gives CDR1 ENHRY, CDR2 SYGVKD. CDR3 region: CAISESGLSSNQPQHF. As DNA, the CDR3 is TGTGCCATCAGTGAGTCGGGGCTAAGTAGCAATCAGCCCCAGCATTTT.

The gene calls are TRBV5-1 and TRBJ1-3; D not resolved. Trimming removed 4 bases at V and 0 bases at J, with 14 bases between. The CDR3 totals 16 residues. Germline V gene lookup returns CDR1 SGHRS and CDR2 YFSETQ. The CDR3 DNA sequence: TGCGCCAGCAGCATCGAGCCTGCCTACTCTGGAAACACCATATATTTT. It specifies CASSIEPAYSGNTIYF.

This chain connects TRBV5-1 to TRBJ2-7, with a possible D match to TRBD2 (7 bases). The CDR3 is made up of 14 amino acids. Trimming left V 2 bases short and J 2 bases short, with 11 bases between. Per the germline V gene, CDR1 is SGHRS and CDR2 is YFSETQ. The CDR3 DNA sequence: TGCGCCAGCAGCTTAGAGGGGGGGACCTACGAGCAGTACTTC. Translated, it gives CASSLEGGTYEQYF.

The chain links TRBV29-1 to TRBJ1-2, with 9 bases fitting TRBD1. The V gene end was trimmed by 0 bases and the J gene end by 4 bases; junction bases not matched to a gene: 12. The CDR3 consists of 17 residues. Germline V gene lookup returns CDR1 SQVTM and CDR2 ANQGSEA. CDR3 in amino acids: CSVEELLGQGKSYGYTF. CDR3 bases: TGCAGCGTTGAAGAACTTCTGGGACAGGGAAAAAGCTATGGCTACACCTTC. Full variable domain (missing parts from reference TRBV29-1 and TRBJ1-2): SAVISQKPSRDICQRGTSLTIQCQVDSQVTMMFWYRQQPGQSLTLIATANQGSEATYESGFVIDKFPISRPNLTFSTLTVSNMSPEDSSIYLCSVEELLGQGKSYGYTFGSGTRLTVV.

The rearrangement joins TRBV7-9 to TRBJ1-1, with no clear D. CDR3 length: 12 residues. CDR1 is SEHNR and CDR2 is FQNEAQ in the germline V gene (reference sequence). V was clipped by 2 bases and J by 5 bases, with 6 bases between them. The CDR3 sequence is CASSLYGTEAFF. As DNA, the CDR3 is TGTGCCAGCAGCTTATACGGTACTGAAGCTTTCTTT. The full variable domain, its missing parts supplied by reference TRBV7-9 and TRBJ1-1, is DTGVSQNPRHKITKRGQNVTFRCDPISEHNRLYWYRQTLGQGPEFLTYFQNEAQLEKSRLLSDRFSAERPKGSFSTLEIQRTEQGDSAMYLCASSLYGTEAFFGQGTRLTVV.

This chain uses TRBV18 with TRBJ1-1; TRBD1 is a possible D gene (5 bases). This CDR3 comprises 14 residues. With 6 bases removed from V and 3 bases from J, the gap between germline ends came to 14 bases. Germline V gives CDR1 KGHSH, CDR2 LQKENI. CDR3 bases: TGTGCCAGCTCTCAGGGTACGATGGACACTGAAGCTTTCTTT. Protein product: CASSQGTMDTEAFF. The full variable domain, rest sourced from reference TRBV18 and TRBJ1-1, is NAGVMQNPRHLVRRRGQEARLRCSPMKGHSHVYWYRQLPEEGLKFMVYLQKENIIDESGMPKERFSAEFPKEGPSILRIQQVVRGDSAAYFCASSQGTMDTEAFFGQGTRLTVV.

The CDR3 DNA reads as TGCAGTGCTCCGGCCGGGACAGGCATATATTTT. Its protein is CSAPAGTGIYF. V gene TRBV20-1 combines with J gene TRBJ1-3, with 8 nucleotides matching TRBD1. After removal of 5 bases from V and 12 bases from J, the junction contained 6 bases not matched to a gene. The CDR3 has 11 amino acids. Per the germline V gene, CDR1 is DFQATT and CDR2 is SNEGSKA (reference sequence).